The 5 T cell receptor beta chains below all came from one sample that was sequenced in a study of shared clonotypes between healthy human individuals (dated by TCRdb to the early 2020s). The library was produced with the immunoSEQ multiplex PCR assay. In TCRdb, the immuneACCESS table is reduced to in-frame sequences with V and J assigned. These tables do not hold every clone; where another copy was compared, an unresolved V gene accounts for under half, and the others remain unexplained. This sample comprises approximately 1.1 million clones, around 78% of them detected only once. Of the sample, approximately 0.5% falls within the top ten clones. The sequencing sample was made of memory CD4+ T cells from PBMCs. What this sample's cell subset or site label stands for: CD45RA-negative fraction. Every receptor here comes from a man aged 18-30 years in good health. Some clones in this sample may be carry-over from other donors' samples.

This clone has a handful of counts. The identical CDR3 is also encoded by other nucleotide sequences in the sample. The chain combines TRBV9 with TRBJ2-1; TRBD1 aligns across 11 bases. V was clipped by 5 bases and J by 5 bases; unmatched bases: 3. CDR3 size: 14 residues. Germline CDR1 reads SGDLS; CDR2 reads YYNGEE. The CDR3 DNA sequence: TGTGCCAGCAGTAGGACAGGGGGCAACAATGAGCAGTTCTTC. The encoded protein is CASSRTGGNNEQFF.

This sequence joins TRBV11-3 and TRBJ2-3; either TRBD1 or TRBD2 may fit D (5 bases each). This CDR3 contains 16 residues. Per the germline V gene, CDR1 is SGHNT and CDR2 is YENEEA. The V gene lost 4 bases and the J gene lost 3 bases, with 17 bases spanning the gap. As DNA, the CDR3 is TGTGCCAGCAGCTCCGGGCGACGGGACCTGACAGATACGCAGTATTTT. Amino acids: CASSSGRRDLTDTQYF.

This clone was observed a single time. The genes are TRBV7-9 and TRBJ2-1, with D possibly called TRBD1 or TRBD2 (5 bases each). V was trimmed by 5 bases and J by 2 bases, leaving 19 bases between them. CDR1 is SEHNR, CDR2 FQNEAQ, per germline (reference sequence). The length of the CDR3 is 17 residues. Here the CDR3 DNA reads TGTGCCAGCAGCCCCGCAGGGCGGGTTAGTCCCTACAATGAGCAGTTCTTC. As protein: CASSPAGRVSPYNEQFF.

The chain is built from TRBV5-4 and TRBJ2-5; possibly TRBD1 for D (6 bases). Looked up from germline, CDR1 is SGHNT and CDR2 is YYREEE (reference sequence). V was cut by 1 base and J by 3 bases, with 13 bases left in between. The CDR3 consists of 15 residues. This chain's CDR3 is CASSLQQGDKETQYF. DNA of the CDR3: TGTGCCAGCAGCTTGCAACAGGGAGATAAAGAGACCCAGTACTTC. Using reference TRBV5-4 and TRBJ2-5 for the parts outside the CDR3, the full variable domain is ETGVTQSPTHLIKTRGQQVTLRCSSQSGHNTVSWYQQALGQGPQFIFQYYREEENGRGNFPPRFSGLQFPNYSSELNVNALELDDSALYLCASSLQQGDKETQYFGPGTRLLVL.

V is TRBV28 and J is TRBJ2-7; TRBD2 agrees at 8 bases. Germline V lookup: CDR1 MDHEN, CDR2 SYDVKM. The CDR3 extends over 16 amino acids. J gave up 2 bases and V 4 bases, and 10 bases lay outside the gene matches. The CDR3 here is CASSSPGSGSTYEQYF. The CDR3 DNA is TGTGCCAGCAGTTCCCCGGGAAGCGGGAGTACCTACGAGCAGTACTTC.